Sequencing of this TCR beta chain was carried out in a study of response to subunit inactivated influenza vaccine. TCRdb reprocessed the RT-PCR reads via MiXCR and lists one record per CDR3 protein. Here the sample spans 710,000 or so distinct CDR3 sequences, approximately 14% being singletons. The V and J ends lost 4 bases and 3 bases respectively, with 16 bases between them. CDR1 and CDR2 from the germline V gene are MGHRA and YSYEKL. The CDR3 is 16 residues long. The chain recombines TRBV4-1 with TRBJ1-3; TRBD1 is a possible D gene (6 bases). This clonotype originated in a man over 45 who received an inactivated influenza vaccine. The sequenced sample was PBMCs from blood, obtained about 13 days after vaccination. CDR3 DNA: TGCGCCAGCAGCCCCTATGTCACAGGGAGTGGAAACACCATATATTTT. It translates to CASSPYVTGSGNTIYF.